This TCR beta chain stems from a study of CD8 T cells in Susac syndrome. Sequencing of TCR beta was performed on blood CD8+ and CD4+ T cells. With random hexamers, reverse transcription was performed on roughly 0.45 to 1 ug of RNA. Coverage of TCR beta CDR3 amplification by immunoSEQ multiplex PCR extended to 54 Vbeta and 13 Jbeta. TCRdb reprocessed the immunoSEQ multiplex PCR reads with MiXCR, giving one entry per CDR3 protein. The sample consists of 50,000 or so distinct CDR3 sequences, approximately 93% of them appearing once. This clonotype was seen more than once but under ten times. Sequenced: CD8+ T cells from PBMCs. This clonotype was sampled from a human donor with multiple sclerosis.

In DNA, the CDR3 is TGTGCCAGCAGTCTGCAGGGGGGAGAGACCCAGTACTTC. It is translated as CASSLQGGETQYF. J is TRBJ2-5 and V is TRBV9, with a tentative D call TRBD1 (7 bases). V was pared by 5 bases and J by 4 bases, with 12 bases between. Germline lookup yields CDR1 SGDLS and CDR2 YYNGEE. This CDR3 has 13 amino acids.